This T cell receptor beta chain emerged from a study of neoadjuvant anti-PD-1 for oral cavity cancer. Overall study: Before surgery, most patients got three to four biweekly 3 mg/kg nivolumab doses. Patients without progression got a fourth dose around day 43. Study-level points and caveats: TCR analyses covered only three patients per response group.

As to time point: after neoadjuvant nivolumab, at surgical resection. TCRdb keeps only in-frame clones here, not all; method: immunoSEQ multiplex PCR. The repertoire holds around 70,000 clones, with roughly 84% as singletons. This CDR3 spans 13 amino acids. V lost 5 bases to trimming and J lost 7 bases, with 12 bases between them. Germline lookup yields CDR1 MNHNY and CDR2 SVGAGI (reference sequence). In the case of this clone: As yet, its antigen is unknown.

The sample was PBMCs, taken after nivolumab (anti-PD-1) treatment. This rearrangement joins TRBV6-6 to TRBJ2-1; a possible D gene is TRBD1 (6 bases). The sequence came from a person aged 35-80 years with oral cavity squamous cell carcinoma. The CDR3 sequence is CASSRTEGNEQFF. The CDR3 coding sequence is TGTGCCAGCAGTAGGACAGAAGGGAATGAGCAGTTCTTC.